These 31 T cell receptor beta chains originate from one sample sequenced in a study of cytomegalovirus exposure and HLA in healthy donors. PCR involved 60 Vbeta and 13 Jbeta primers. TCRdb keeps only in-frame clones here, not all; method: immunoSEQ multiplex PCR. This table holds 130,000 or so clones. The sample taken for sequencing was PBMCs. The source of these receptors is a woman aged 40 to 50 in good health and CMV-seropositive.

The chain combines TRBV11-2 with TRBJ1-5; D gene unclear. Looked up from germline, CDR1 is SGHAT and CDR2 is FQNNGV. This CDR3 has 16 residues. V lost 1 base to trimming and J lost 1 base, with 11 bases between them. The CDR3 is CASSLGRVNSNQPQHF. Here the CDR3 DNA reads TGTGCCAGCAGCTTAGGGCGGGTGAACAGCAATCAGCCCCAGCATTTT.

The V call is TRBV6-6, the J call TRBJ2-1; D perhaps matches TRBD2 (6 bases). The CDR3 contains 15 residues. Trimming removed 10 bases from V and 0 bases from J, with 16 bases in between. Germline assignment: CDR1 MNHNY and CDR2 SVGAGI (reference sequence). CDR3 nucleotides: TGTGCCAAATCCCTTAGCGGTAGCTCCTACAATGAGCAGTTCTTC. Translation: CAKSLSGSSYNEQFF.

This chain joins TRBV27 and TRBJ2-1; D is possibly TRBD2 (5 bases). The germline V gene encodes CDR1 MNHEY and CDR2 SMNVEV (reference sequence). The CDR3 is 15 amino acids. V dropped 2 bases and J dropped 6 bases, with 14 bases sitting between them. The CDR3 spells CASSLLGASRNEQFF. Written as DNA, the CDR3 is TGTGCCAGCAGTTTACTGGGAGCCTCCCGCAATGAGCAGTTCTTC.

The chain carries TRBV5-6 and TRBJ1-2; TRBD1 might be the D (5 bases). V lost 4 bases and J lost 7, with 17 bases in between. The length of the CDR3 is 14 residues. Germline values: CDR1 SGHDT, CDR2 YYEEEE. The DNA of the CDR3 is TGTGCCAGCAGCGATCTAGGGGAAGGTGGTGGCTACACCTTC. Translating gives CASSDLGEGGGYTF.

This chain links TRBV7-9 with TRBJ1-2; D unclear. Germline assignment: CDR1 SEHNR and CDR2 FQNEAQ (reference sequence). V lost 2 bases and J lost 0, with 13 bases in between. This CDR3 has 16 amino acids. In nucleotides, the CDR3 is TGTGCCAGCAGCTTAACCCGGGAGGCCTCTAACTATGGCTACACCTTC. Protein: CASSLTREASNYGYTF.

The V gene is TRBV7-2, the J gene TRBJ1-3; TRBD1 might be the D (5 bases). Germline CDR1 and CDR2: SGHTA and FQGNSA. Deletions cut 5 bases from V and 0 bases from J, with 11 bases between. The CDR3 is made up of 15 amino acids. CDR3 protein: CASSPNGGSGNTIYF. In DNA form, the CDR3 reads TGTGCCAGCAGCCCCAACGGGGGCTCTGGAAACACCATATATTTT. The complete variable domain, with remaining parts taken from reference TRBV7-2 and TRBJ1-3, reads GAGVSQSPSNKVTEKGKDVELRCDPISGHTALYWYRQSLGQGLEFLIYFQGNSAPDKSGLPSDRFSAERTGGSVSTLTIQRTQQEDSAVYLCASSPNGGSGNTIYFGEGSWLTVV.

This rearrangement joins TRBV4-1 to TRBJ1-2; possible D gene TRBD1, 6 bases. The V end lost 0 bases, the J end lost 5 bases, and 19 bases lay between the germline ends. This CDR3 has 17 amino acids. In germline, CDR1 is MGHRA, CDR2 YSYEKL. CDR3 in amino acids: CASSQDLRQAYGYGYTF. In nucleotides, the CDR3 is TGCGCCAGCAGCCAAGACCTTCGACAGGCCTATGGATATGGCTACACCTTC.

The rearrangement uses TRBV10-3 and TRBJ2-1, with D perhaps TRBD1 (6 bases). The CDR3 is 13 residues long. The germline V gene has CDR1 ENHRY and CDR2 SYGVKD. V lost 7 bases and J lost 5, with 12 bases in between. CDR3 in DNA: TGTGCCATCACCGGACAGAAGCACAATGAGCAGTTCTTC. Translating gives CAITGQKHNEQFF.

The chain carries TRBV6-6 and TRBJ2-1; 8 bases match TRBD1. Germline V gives CDR1 MNHNY, CDR2 SVGAGI (reference sequence). V trimming: 2 bases; J trimming: 6 bases; junction bases outside the gene matches: 6. The CDR3 has 15 residues. Here the CDR3 reads CASSYGQGAINEQFF. DNA of the CDR3: TGTGCCAGCAGTTACGGGCAGGGGGCGATCAATGAGCAGTTCTTC.

The chain is built from TRBV5-8 and TRBJ1-1, with unresolved D. Per germline, CDR1 SGHTS and CDR2 YDEGEE. This CDR3 comprises 14 residues. V was cut by 4 bases and J by 1 base, with 11 bases left in between. CDR3 nucleotide sequence: TGTGCCAGCAGCCCCAGGTTGGGGAACACTGAAGCTTTCTTT. Translated: CASSPRLGNTEAFF.

The chain recombines TRBV7-3 with TRBJ2-1; D remains unclear. There are 17 residues in the CDR3. CDR1 and CDR2 (germline): SGHTA, FQGTGA. Trimming left V 1 base short and J 0 bases short, with 13 bases between. CDR3 coding DNA: TGTGCCAGCAGCTTAAATGGGCGCCTCAGCTCCTACAATGAGCAGTTCTTC. Translated, it gives CASSLNGRLSSYNEQFF.

The J gene is TRBJ2-7, the V gene TRBV21-1; the table assigns TRBD1, which was not confirmed against the DNA. TRBV21-1 has pseudogene status. CDR3 length: 14 amino acids. The CDR3 sequence is CASGLRDRDYEQYF. Written as DNA, the CDR3 is TGTGCCAGCGGCCTCCGGGACAGGGACTACGAGCAGTACTTC.

The V call is TRBV6-1, the J call TRBJ1-1, with 7 nucleotides matching TRBD1. V was clipped by 2 bases and J by 3 bases; unmatched bases: 6. CDR1 and CDR2 (germline): MNHNS, SASEGT. This CDR3 region has 15 residues. The CDR3 loop reads CASSELGGVYTEAFF. The CDR3 DNA sequence: TGTGCCAGCAGTGAATTAGGGGGCGTCTACACTGAAGCTTTCTTT.

The J gene is TRBJ2-3, the V gene TRBV7-6; no definite D call. The V gene's germline CDR1 is SGHVS and CDR2 FNYEAQ. The CDR3 covers 14 residues. V dropped 5 bases and J dropped 0 bases, with 9 bases sitting between them. The CDR3 here is CASSPTGSTDTQYF. DNA for the CDR3: TGTGCCAGCAGCCCCACCGGGAGCACAGATACGCAGTATTTT.

V gene TRBV7-3 combines with J gene TRBJ2-2; 13 bases align to TRBD2. Germline V lookup: CDR1 SGHTA, CDR2 FQGTGA. This CDR3 comprises 16 residues. J was trimmed by 3 bases and V by 5 bases; bases with no gene match: 3. The chain's CDR3 is CASSELAGGDTGELFF. The CDR3 DNA sequence: TGTGCCAGCAGCGAACTAGCGGGAGGGGACACCGGGGAGCTGTTTTTT.

The V and J genes are TRBV7-2 and TRBJ1-1; 8 positions match TRBD1. The V gene end was trimmed by 3 bases and the J gene end by 3 bases; junction bases not matched to a gene: 3. Germline V lookup: CDR1 SGHTA, CDR2 FQGNSA. The CDR3 has 14 residues. CDR3 residues: CASSFDRGDTEAFF. DNA of the CDR3: TGTGCCAGCAGCTTCGACAGGGGCGACACTGAAGCTTTCTTT.

J is TRBJ2-7 and V is TRBV9; 8 nucleotides line up with TRBD1. The CDR3 totals 15 residues. Germline trimming cut 3 bases from V and 4 bases from J; bases unmatched to any gene: 9. Germline V gene data show CDR1 as SGDLS and CDR2 as YYNGEE. CDR3: CASSGRGQGVYEQYF. CDR3 in DNA: TGTGCCAGCAGCGGTCGTGGACAGGGAGTTTACGAGCAGTACTTC.

This sequence joins TRBV6-6 and TRBJ1-4; maybe TRBD1 (5 bases). CDR1 is MNHNY and CDR2 is SVGAGI in the germline V gene (reference sequence). The V and J ends lost 5 bases and 6 bases respectively, with 13 bases between them. CDR3 size: 14 residues. CDR3: CASSNQGMDEKLFF. The CDR3 bases are TGTGCCAGCAGTAATCAGGGAATGGATGAAAAACTGTTTTTT.

The DNA of the CDR3 is TGTGCCAGCAGCTCCCCACGACAGGGCCCCTACGAGCAGTACTTC. Protein: CASSSPRQGPYEQYF. The chain recombines TRBV11-2 with TRBJ2-7, with 7 positions matching TRBD1. Germline-derived CDR1 and CDR2 are SGHAT and FQNNGV. V trimming: 4 bases; J trimming: 2 bases; junction bases outside the gene matches: 8. The CDR3 covers 15 residues.

A remark on this clone: The sample has other DNA sequences that encode this CDR3 too. This chain links TRBV5-1 with TRBJ2-5, with 7 bases aligning to TRBD1. The V gene end was trimmed by 0 bases and the J gene end by 3 bases; junction bases not matched to a gene: 2. The CDR3 runs 14 residues. The V gene's germline CDR1 is SGHRS and CDR2 YFSETQ. The DNA for the CDR3 is TGCGCCAGCAGCTTGGGTACAGGGGAAGAGACCCAGTACTTC. Translating it yields CASSLGTGEETQYF. Full variable domain (remainder filled in from reference TRBV5-1 and TRBJ2-5): KAGVTQTPRYLIKTRGQQVTLSCSPISGHRSVSWYQQTPGQGLQFLFEYFSETQRNKGNFPGRFSGRQFSNSRSEMNVSTLELGDSALYLCASSLGTGEETQYFGPGTRLLVL.

CDR3: CASSPDRAWYEQYF. The DNA of the CDR3 is TGCGCCAGCAGCCCGGACAGGGCTTGGTACGAGCAGTACTTC. The rearrangement links TRBV4-1 to TRBJ2-7, with 8 bases aligning to TRBD1. Germline loops: CDR1 MGHRA, CDR2 YSYEKL. Trimming removed 4 bases from V and 4 bases from J; junction bases left unmatched: 6. The length of the CDR3 is 14 residues.

This chain connects TRBV11-3 to TRBJ1-2; D gene uncertain. Germline-derived CDR1 and CDR2 are SGHNT and YENEEA. This CDR3 region has 13 residues. With 2 bases removed from V and 4 bases from J, the gap between germline ends came to 8 bases. DNA for the CDR3: TGTGCCAGCAGCTTACCAGGATTCTATGGCTACACCTTC. It specifies CASSLPGFYGYTF.

CDR3 sequence (DNA): TGTGCCAGCAGGCCGGGACTAGCCGGCTACGAGCAGTACTTC. Translating gives CASRPGLAGYEQYF. The chain combines TRBV2 with TRBJ2-7; the match to TRBD2 covers 9 bases. The germline CDR1 and CDR2 sequences are SNHLY and FYNNEI. This CDR3 region has 14 residues. The junction had 6 bases not matched to a gene; V was cut back by 6 bases and J by 3 bases.

The chain carries TRBV28 and TRBJ2-7; D uncertain. V was trimmed by 5 bases and J by 2 bases, leaving 10 bases between them. Germline CDR1 is MDHEN and CDR2 is SYDVKM. This CDR3 spans 13 amino acids. This chain's CDR3 is CASSLTFPYEQYF. CDR3 nucleotide sequence: TGTGCCAGCAGTCTCACTTTCCCCTACGAGCAGTACTTC.

The CDR3 DNA reads TGTGCCAGCAGAGGGGGGGCCTCCTACGAGCAGTACTTC. Translating it yields CASRGGASYEQYF. J is TRBJ2-7 and V is TRBV2, with D possibly TRBD2 on 7 matching bases. CDR1 SNHLY and CDR2 FYNNEI come from the germline V gene. The CDR3 covers 13 residues. Trimming took off 6 bases at V and 0 bases at J, with 9 bases between the two ends. The full variable domain, in which reference TRBV2 and TRBJ2-7 provide the parts outside the CDR3, is EPEVTQTPSHQVTQMGQEVILRCVPISNHLYFYWYRQILGQKVEFLVSFYNNEISEKSEIFDDQFSVERPDGSNFTLKIRSTKLEDSAMYFCASRGGASYEQYFGPGTRLTVT.

As for this clone: Sequence at one end of the junction differs from germline and may be a read error. The rearrangement joins TRBV10-3 to TRBJ1-1, with D unclear. CDR1 ENHRY and CDR2 SYGVKD come from the germline V gene. The CDR3 length is 15 residues. The CDR3: CAISEEGSRNAEAFF. The CDR3, as DNA: TGTGCCATCAGTGAGGAGGGAAGTCGGAACGCTGAAGCTTTCTTT.

V and J are TRBV10-3 and TRBJ2-1, with 11 nucleotides matching TRBD2. Germline CDR1 and CDR2: ENHRY and SYGVKD. Trimming cost V 7 bases and J 4 bases; bases outside gene matches: 9. There are 16 residues in the CDR3. CDR3 protein: CAIKGTSGPGYNEQFF. CDR3 nucleotide sequence: TGTGCCATCAAAGGGACTAGCGGTCCGGGATACAATGAGCAGTTCTTC.

Remarks on this clone: A read error may account for a junction end that differs from germline. The V and J genes are TRBV11-2 and TRBJ2-7; 9 nucleotides match TRBD2. The V gene's germline CDR1 is SGHAT and CDR2 FQNNGV. This CDR3 has 15 amino acids. CDR3 DNA sequence: TGTGCCAGCAGCTTAGACCGCGGACTAGCGCGCTCATGGGCCTTC. It yields the protein CASSLDRGLARSWAF.

The chain employs TRBV2 and TRBJ2-3, with 8 positions matching TRBD1. Trimming took 2 bases from V and 3 from J; bases not matched to a gene: 7. CDR1 is SNHLY, CDR2 FYNNEI, per germline. This CDR3 is 16 amino acids long. CDR3 sequence: CASSERGQESTDTQYF. The CDR3 DNA reads TGTGCCAGCAGTGAAAGGGGACAGGAGTCAACAGATACGCAGTATTTT.

The J gene is TRBJ2-3, the V gene TRBV25-1, with D possibly matching TRBD1 (5 bases). The CDR3 has 13 amino acids. Germline values: CDR1 MGHDK, CDR2 SYGVNS. Trimming cost V 7 bases and J 1 base, with 9 bases left between them. CDR3 bases: TGTGCCAGCATGGGGCGTGGCACAGATACGCAGTATTTT. It specifies CASMGRGTDTQYF.

The chain is built from TRBV14 and TRBJ2-1; 12 bases are a match to TRBD2. The CDR3 contains 18 residues. CDR1 and CDR2 from the germline V gene are SGHDN and FVKESK. Trimming cost V 4 bases and J 0 bases; bases outside gene matches: 7. In nucleotides, the CDR3 is TGTGCCAGCAGCCTATGGGGACTAGCGGGCAGCTCCTACAATGAGCAGTTCTTC. Translated, it gives CASSLWGLAGSSYNEQFF.